This T cell receptor (beta chain) was retrieved from a study of control samples from healthy donors and cancer patients. The CDR3 spans 15 residues. The germline V gene has CDR1 SGHNT and CDR2 YYREEE (reference sequence). Trimming at V came to 0 bases and at J to 4 bases, leaving 6 bases not matched to a gene. Method: immunoSEQ multiplex PCR; TCRdb's copy keeps in-frame clones and lacks some. This table has over 100,000 clones, about 89% appearing once. The count of this clone is one. V gene TRBV5-4 combines with J gene TRBJ1-2, with TRBD1 identical over 7 bases. The sequence derives from a woman between 50 and 59 years old in good health. The sequenced material came from blood. The CDR3 here is CASSLAGQLSYGYTF. CDR3 in DNA: TGTGCCAGCAGCTTGGCGGGACAGTTATCCTATGGCTACACCTTC.